This T cell receptor beta chain was retrieved from a study of beta chain features in type 1 diabetes. Note on this clone: Its antigen is currently unknown.

CDR1 is LNHDA and CDR2 is SQIVND in the germline V gene (reference sequence). Trimming took 2 bases from V and 4 from J, leaving 15 bases between them. The CDR3 sequence is 16 residues long. General study points: Whatever favoring of shorter templates PCR might show would apply equally to patients and controls.

The investigators reverse transcribed all of the isolated RNA, so they sequenced expressed TCRB transcripts. Only in-frame clones appear in the TCRdb table, and some are missing; sequencing was by immunoSEQ multiplex PCR. The sample shows about 180,000 clones, around 13% of them seen only once. Blood was drawn once from each donor into heparinised tubes. The draws averaged around 0.12 L. Sorted CD4+ subsets: naive, central memory, regulatory, stem cell-like memory (CD45RO/CCR7/CD25/CD127/CD95/CD27 panel). The clonotype was recovered from a woman between 18 and 30 years old in good health. The rearrangement links TRBV19 to TRBJ2-1, with D perhaps matching TRBD2 (6 bases). Sequencing used central memory CD4+ T cells from blood. CDR3 amino acids: CASSINRDWVYNEQFF. DNA of the CDR3: TGTGCCAGTAGTATAAATAGGGACTGGGTTTACAATGAGCAGTTCTTC.